This TCR beta chain is drawn from a study of breast tumors, draining lymph nodes, adjacent tissues. Breast cancer patients provided tissue from their axillary draining lymph nodes. Germline CDR1 reads MNHEY; CDR2 reads SVGAGI. The CDR3 totals 14 residues. V lost 6 bases, J lost 7 bases, and 9 bases stayed unmatched. Each CDR3 protein is one row after TCRdb ran MiXCR on the multiplex PCR reads. Seen here are roughly 260,000 distinct CDR3 sequences, over 25% observed once, and the top ten hold 0.85% to 1.3%. This sequence joins TRBV6-5 and TRBJ1-2; 9 bases are a match to TRBD1. The sequenced sample consisted of axillary lymph node tissue. This receptor was obtained from a female donor with breast cancer. Some clones in this sample may be carry-over from other donors' samples. This CDR3 reads CASRPGQGSPGYTF. In nucleotides, the CDR3 is TGTGCCAGCAGACCTGGACAGGGGAGTCCTGGCTACACCTTC.